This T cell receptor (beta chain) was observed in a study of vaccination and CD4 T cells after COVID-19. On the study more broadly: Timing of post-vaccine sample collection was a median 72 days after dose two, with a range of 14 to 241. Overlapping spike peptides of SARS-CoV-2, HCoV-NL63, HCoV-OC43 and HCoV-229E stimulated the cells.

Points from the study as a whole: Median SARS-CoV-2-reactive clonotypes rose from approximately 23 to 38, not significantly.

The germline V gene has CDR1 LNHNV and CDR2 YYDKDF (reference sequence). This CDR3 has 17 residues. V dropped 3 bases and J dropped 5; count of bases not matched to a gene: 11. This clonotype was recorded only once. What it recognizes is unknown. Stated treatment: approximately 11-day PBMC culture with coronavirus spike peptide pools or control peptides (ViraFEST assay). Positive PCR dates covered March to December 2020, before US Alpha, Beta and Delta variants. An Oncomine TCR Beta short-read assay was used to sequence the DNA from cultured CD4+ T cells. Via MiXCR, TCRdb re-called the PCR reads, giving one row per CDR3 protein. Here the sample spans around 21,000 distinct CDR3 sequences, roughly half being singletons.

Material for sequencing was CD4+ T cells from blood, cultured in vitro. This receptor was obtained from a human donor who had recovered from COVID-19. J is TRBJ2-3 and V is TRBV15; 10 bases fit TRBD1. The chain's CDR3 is CATSRESWGTGVDTQYF. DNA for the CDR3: TGTGCCACCAGCAGGGAGTCCTGGGGGACAGGGGTAGATACGCAGTATTTT.